This T cell receptor beta chain was identified during a study of metastatic and nonmetastatic thyroid tumors. The sample holds many counts of this clone. The V end was cut by 2 bases, the J end by 0 bases, with 8 bases between. The CDR3 is 15 amino acids. The germline V gene encodes CDR1 MNHEY and CDR2 SVGEGT. Patients had received no treatment of any kind before thyroid surgery. TCRdb reprocessed the PCR reads via MiXCR. The sample includes around 53,000 clones, approximately 19% seen only once; the top ten take just under 3%. This chain joins TRBV6-2 or TRBV6-3 and TRBJ2-1, with D uncertain. This TCR derives from a female donor with papillary thyroid cancer or a benign thyroid nodule (not recorded which). Some clones in this sample may be carry-over from other donors' samples. The source material was blood. The CDR3 sequence: CASSYAVSSYNEQFF. Here the CDR3 DNA reads TGTGCCAGCAGTTACGCAGTTAGCTCCTACAATGAGCAGTTCTTC.